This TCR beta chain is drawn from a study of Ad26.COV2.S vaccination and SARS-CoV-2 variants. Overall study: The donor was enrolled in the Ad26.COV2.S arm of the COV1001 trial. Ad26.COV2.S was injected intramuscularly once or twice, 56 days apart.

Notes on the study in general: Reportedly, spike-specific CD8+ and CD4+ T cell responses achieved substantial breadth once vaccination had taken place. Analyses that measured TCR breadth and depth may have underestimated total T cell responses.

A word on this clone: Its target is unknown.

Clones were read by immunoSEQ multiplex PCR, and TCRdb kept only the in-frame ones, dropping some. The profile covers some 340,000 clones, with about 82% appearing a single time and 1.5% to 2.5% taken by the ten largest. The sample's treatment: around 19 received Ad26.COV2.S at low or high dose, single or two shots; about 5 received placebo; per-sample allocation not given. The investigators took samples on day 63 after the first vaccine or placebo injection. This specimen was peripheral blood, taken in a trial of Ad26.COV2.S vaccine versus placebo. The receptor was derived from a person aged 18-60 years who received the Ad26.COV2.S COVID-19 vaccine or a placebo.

CDR3 bases: TGTGCCCAGGGGCAGGGGAATCAGCCCCAGCATTTT. Translating it yields CAQGQGNQPQHF. This chain joins TRBV30 and TRBJ1-5, with D perhaps TRBD1 (6 bases). The CDR3 has 12 residues. Germline V gene data show CDR1 as GTSNPN and CDR2 as SVGIG (reference sequence). Deletions cut 8 bases from V and 4 bases from J, with 12 bases between.